Listed below are T cell receptor beta chains from one sample, sequenced in a study of tumor-infiltrating lymphocytes in primary liver carcinoma. TCRdb reanalysed the multiplex PCR reads using MiXCR and keeps one entry per CDR3 protein. The table has roughly 36,000 distinct CDR3 sequences, more than 60% seen once. The sequenced sample consisted of tumor-adjacent normal liver tissue. The receptors shown here come from a man aged 35 to 55 with primary liver carcinoma and hepatitis B virus infection. Each CDR3 is given with its conserved first and last residue. The D gene is left open where the match is weak. The size field is filled for only some rows; it gives once, few, many or a size class.

d_gene	v_gene	j_gene	abundance	CDR3aa	CDR3nt
TRBD2	TRBV5-1	TRBJ2-3	few	CASSSTSGRNTDTHYF	TGCGCCAGCAGCTCGACCAGCGGGAGAAACACAGATACGCACTATTTT
.	TRBV12-3/TRBV12-4	TRBJ1-4	.	CARSLAGTERLFF	TGTGCCAGGAGCTTAGCCGGGACTGAAAGACTGTTTTTT
.	TRBV15	TRBJ1-1	many	CATSRDHAGTEAFF	TGTGCCACCAGCAGAGATCATGCGGGGACTGAAGCTTTCTTT
.	TRBV29-1	TRBJ2-7	.	CSVKGARRGYEQYF	TGCAGCGTTAAAGGAGCGAGGAGGGGGTACGAGCAGTACTTC
.	TRBV7-2	TRBJ2-7	.	CASSRPGYEQCF	TGTGCCAGCAGCCGACCAGGTTACGAGCAGTGCTTC
.	TRBV29-1	TRBJ2-2	.	CNVNLELNTGELFF	TGCAACGTAAATCTAGAATTAAACACCGGGGAGCTGTTTTTT
TRBD1	TRBV28	TRBJ1-1	.	CVSEITGDEAFF	TGTGTCAGCGAGATCACAGGGGATGAAGCTTTCTTT
.	TRBV12-3/TRBV12-4	TRBJ2-6	.	CSSSFGLSEANVLTF	TGTTCCAGCAGTTTCGGACTATCTGAGGCCAACGTCCTGACTTTC
.	TRBV5-4	TRBJ2-1	.	CPSRKDPSSYNELFF	TGTCCCAGCAGAAAGGACCCGAGCTCCTACAATGAGCTGTTCTTC
TRBD1	TRBV6-1	TRBJ2-5	.	CANSEIPGGQETQYF	TGTGCCAACAGCGAAATACCAGGGGGCCAAGAGACCCAGTACTTC
TRBD1	TRBV4-1	TRBJ1-1	.	CASNRSGEGQTEAFF	TGCGCCAGTAACCGATCAGGGGAGGGACAGACTGAAGCTTTCTTT
TRBD1	TRBV29-1	TRBJ2-7	.	CNVLTGYSHEQYF	TGCAACGTTCTGACAGGGTACTCCCACGAGCAGTACTTC
TRBD2	TRBV11-2	TRBJ2-5	.	CANSPSSIQGTRRETQYF	TGTGCCAACAGCCCTAGCTCAATCCAGGGTACTAGGCGGGAGACCCAATACTTC
.	TRBV12-3/TRBV12-4	TRBJ1-2	.	CASTPRWANYGYTF	TGTGCTAGCACGCCCCGGTGGGCGAACTATGGCTACACCTTC
.	TRBV7-9	TRBJ2-5	.	CVSSPLRTARETQYF	TGTGTCAGCAGCCCCCTCCGGACAGCCCGAGAGACCCAGTACTTC
.	TRBV4-1	TRBJ1-1	medium-sized	CASSQYSEQNTEAFF	TGCGCCAGCAGCCAATACAGCGAACAGAACACTGAAGCTTTCTTT
.	TRBV7-9	TRBJ2-1	once	CASRPTGGVDGQFF	TGTGCCAGCAGACCTACGGGCGGGGTAGATGGGCAGTTCTTT
.	TRBV6-1	TRBJ2-2	once	CASTGRVNTGKLFF	TGTGCCAGCACAGGACGGGTGAACACCGGGAAGCTGTTTTTT
TRBD1	TRBV6-2/TRBV6-3	TRBJ2-3	.	CASSYGGQGATDTEYF	TGTGCCAGCAGTTATGGTGGACAGGGGGCGACAGATACAGAGTATTTT
TRBD1	TRBV5-1	TRBJ1-2	many	CASTIQGDDYGYTF	TGCGCCAGCACCATACAGGGGGATGACTATGGCTACACCTTC
.	TRBV5-4	TRBJ2-2	.	CGSSSTRASTGELFF	TGTGGCAGCAGCTCGACTAGAGCGAGCACCGGGGAGCTGTTTTTT
.	TRBV5-1	TRBJ1-1	.	CASGPTARVDTEAFF	TGCGCCAGCGGCCCCACGGCCAGGGTAGACACTGAAGCTTTCTTT
TRBD2	TRBV5-1	TRBJ2-5	many	CASSYIAGAGETQYF	TGCGCCAGCAGCTATATAGCGGGAGCCGGAGAGACCCAGTACTTC
TRBD2	TRBV29-1	TRBJ2-1	.	CSDALTSGINEHFF	TGCAGCGATGCATTGACTAGCGGGATAAATGAGCATTTCTTC
.	TRBV6-2/TRBV6-3	TRBJ2-1	.	CASSGVNEQFF	TGTGCCAGCAGTGGCGTGAATGAGCAGTTCTTC
TRBD1	TRBV5-4	TRBJ1-1	.	CASSLRQGGDTGAFF	TGTGCCAGCAGCTTGCGACAGGGCGGGGACACTGGAGCTTTCTTT
TRBD2	TRBV7-3	TRBJ2-1	many	CASSLELAGVRYNEQFF	TGTGCCAGCAGCTTAGAACTAGCGGGAGTCCGCTACAATGAGCAGTTCTTC
.	TRBV4-1	TRBJ2-6	.	CACSQVGANILTF	TGCGCCTGCAGCCAAGTTGGGGCCAACATCCTGACTTTC
.	TRBV29-1	TRBJ2-1	.	CSVEAIGRSEQFF	TGCAGCGTTGAGGCCATCGGGAGAAGTGAGCAGTTCTTC
.	TRBV11-2	TRBJ2-1	.	CASSLDLGDEQFF	TGTGCCAGCAGCTTAGATTTAGGGGATGAGCAGTTCTTC